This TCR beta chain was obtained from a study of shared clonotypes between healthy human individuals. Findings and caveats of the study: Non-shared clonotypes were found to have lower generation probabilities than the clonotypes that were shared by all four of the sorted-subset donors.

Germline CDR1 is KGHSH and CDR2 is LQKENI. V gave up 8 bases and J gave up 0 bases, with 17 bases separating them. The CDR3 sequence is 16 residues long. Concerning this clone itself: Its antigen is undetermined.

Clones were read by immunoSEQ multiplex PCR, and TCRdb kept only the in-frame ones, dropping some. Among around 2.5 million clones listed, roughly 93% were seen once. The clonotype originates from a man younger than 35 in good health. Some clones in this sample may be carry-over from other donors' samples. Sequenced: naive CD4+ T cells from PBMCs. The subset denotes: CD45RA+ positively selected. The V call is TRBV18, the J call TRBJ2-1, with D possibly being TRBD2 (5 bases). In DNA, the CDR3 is TGTGCCAGCGCCAATAGCGAAACCTTCTCCTACAATGAGCAGTTCTTC. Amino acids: CASANSETFSYNEQFF.